This TCR beta chain was documented in a study of CD8 T cells in ankylosing spondylitis. General study results and limits: Blood of patients with ankylosing spondylitis appeared to be characterized by a TCR beta motif of about eight highly homologous variants. Clones that were linked to disease were CD8+ and were relatively rare in peripheral blood. Earlier work had already found some motif variants in reactive arthritis synovial fluid and blood. From matched ankylosing spondylitis synovial fluid, disease-linked clones were reportedly recovered at significantly enriched levels.

TCRdb called the 5' RACE reads again in MiXCR, with one record for every CDR3 protein. The sample lists approximately 250,000 distinct CDR3 sequences, roughly a third seen once, with roughly 4.2% in the top ten. This clonotype has ten or more counts. Its antigen is not identified. The V and J ends lost 1 base and 2 bases respectively, with 7 bases between them. The CDR3 runs to 14 residues. CDR1 SGHTA and CDR2 FQGNSA come from the germline V gene. Source material: blood, either unsorted or a sorted T cell fraction (not recorded which). This TCR was recovered from a male donor with ankylosing spondylitis or in good health (not recorded which). The V call is TRBV7-2, the J call TRBJ2-3; unclear D gene. The CDR3 is CASSLGRHTDTQYF. CDR3 bases: TGTGCCAGCAGCTTAGGTCGACACACAGATACGCAGTATTTT.